Included here is one T cell receptor beta chain sequence, with context. The sample originates from a study of T cell responses to AZD1222 COVID-19 vaccine. Whole-study context: Second doses were pooled across both intervals (about 4 or about 12 weeks).

Generated by immunoSEQ multiplex PCR, the TCRdb table keeps only in-frame clones and is missing some. Of around 100,000 clones detected, roughly 87% appear once; the ten largest clones hold about 2.9%. J lost 5 bases, V lost 3 bases, and 10 bases had no gene match. The length of the CDR3 is 15 residues. CDR1 and CDR2 (germline): LGHNA, YSLEER. The sequence was obtained from an adult in good health. The chain couples TRBV4-3 to TRBJ2-7; the match to TRBD1 covers 7 bases. Sequencing used peripheral blood, obtained on day 0 of AZD1222 vaccination. For the CDR3, the DNA is TGCGCCAGCAGCCAGACTCTTTACAGGGGCCACGAGCAGTACTTC. Translation gives CASSQTLYRGHEQYF.